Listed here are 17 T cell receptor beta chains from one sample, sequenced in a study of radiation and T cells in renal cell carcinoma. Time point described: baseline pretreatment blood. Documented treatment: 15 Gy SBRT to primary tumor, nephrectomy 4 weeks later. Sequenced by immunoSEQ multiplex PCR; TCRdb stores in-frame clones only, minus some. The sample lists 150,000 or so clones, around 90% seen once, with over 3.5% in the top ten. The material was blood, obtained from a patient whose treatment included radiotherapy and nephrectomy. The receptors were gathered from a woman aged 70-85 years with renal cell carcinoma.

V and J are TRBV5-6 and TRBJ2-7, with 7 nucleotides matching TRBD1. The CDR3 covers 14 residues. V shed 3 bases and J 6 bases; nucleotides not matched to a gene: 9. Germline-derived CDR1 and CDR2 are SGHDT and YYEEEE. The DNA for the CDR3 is TGTGCCAGCAGCTATGGACAGGCGTTCGGCGAGCAGTACTTC. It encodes CASSYGQAFGEQYF. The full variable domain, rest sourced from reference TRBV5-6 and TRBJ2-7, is DAGVTQSPTHLIKTRGQQVTLRCSPKSGHDTVSWYQQALGQGPQFIFQYYEEEERQRGNFPDRFSGHQFPNYSSELNVNALLLGDSALYLCASSYGQAFGEQYFGPGTRLTVT.

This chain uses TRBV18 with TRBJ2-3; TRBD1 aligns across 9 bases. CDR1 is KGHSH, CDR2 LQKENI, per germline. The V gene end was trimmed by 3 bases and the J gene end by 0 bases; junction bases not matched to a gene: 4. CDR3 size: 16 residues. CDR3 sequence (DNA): TGTGCCAGCTCACCGTTACAGGGGGCTAGCACAGATACGCAGTATTTT. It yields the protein CASSPLQGASTDTQYF. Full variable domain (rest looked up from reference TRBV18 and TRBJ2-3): NAGVMQNPRHLVRRRGQEARLRCSPMKGHSHVYWYRQLPEEGLKFMVYLQKENIIDESGMPKERFSAEFPKEGPSILRIQQVVRGDSAAYFCASSPLQGASTDTQYFGPGTRLTVL.

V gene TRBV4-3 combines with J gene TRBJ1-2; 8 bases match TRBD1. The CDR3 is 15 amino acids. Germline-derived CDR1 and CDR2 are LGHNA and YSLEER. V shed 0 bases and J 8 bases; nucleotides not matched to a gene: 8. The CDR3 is CASSQDTRTGSGYTF. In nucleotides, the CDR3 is TGCGCCAGCAGCCAAGATACCCGGACAGGGTCCGGCTACACCTTC.

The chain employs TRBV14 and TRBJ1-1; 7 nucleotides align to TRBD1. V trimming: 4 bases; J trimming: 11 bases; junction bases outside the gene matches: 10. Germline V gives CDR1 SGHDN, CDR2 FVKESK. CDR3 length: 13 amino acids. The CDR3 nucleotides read TGTGCCAGCAGCCGCAGACAGGGAGCTATCGCTTTCTTT. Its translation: CASSRRQGAIAFF.

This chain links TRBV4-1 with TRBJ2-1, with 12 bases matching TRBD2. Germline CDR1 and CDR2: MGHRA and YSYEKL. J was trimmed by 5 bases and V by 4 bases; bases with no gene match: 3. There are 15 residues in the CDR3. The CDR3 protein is CASSLRLAGDNEQFF. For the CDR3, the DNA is TGCGCCAGCAGCCTAAGACTAGCGGGGGACAATGAGCAGTTCTTC.

The CDR3 spells CASSQHRQGDSPLHF. CDR3 in DNA: TGCGCCAGCAGCCAACACCGACAGGGGGATTCACCCCTCCACTTT. The gene calls are TRBV4-3 and TRBJ1-6; the match to TRBD1 covers 9 bases. The V gene end was trimmed by 2 bases and the J gene end by 8 bases; junction bases not matched to a gene: 4. This CDR3 contains 15 residues. Germline-derived CDR1 and CDR2 are LGHNA and YSLEER.

The CDR3 here is CASSYYKLGAGEQFF. The CDR3 nucleotides are TGTGCCAGCAGTTATTACAAGTTGGGGGCAGGTGAGCAGTTCTTC. The chain joins TRBV7-2 to TRBJ2-1, with D possibly TRBD1 on 6 matching bases. CDR1 is SGHTA and CDR2 is FQGNSA in the germline V gene. V lost 6 bases to trimming and J lost 9 bases, with 21 bases between them. The CDR3 is 15 amino acids.

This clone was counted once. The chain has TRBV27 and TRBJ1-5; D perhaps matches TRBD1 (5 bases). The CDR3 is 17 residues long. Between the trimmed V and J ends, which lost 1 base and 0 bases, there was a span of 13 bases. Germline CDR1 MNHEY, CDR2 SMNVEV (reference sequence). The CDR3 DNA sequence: TGTGCCAGCAGTTTATATGCGGGACGGACTAGCAATCAGCCCCAGCATTTT. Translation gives CASSLYAGRTSNQPQHF.

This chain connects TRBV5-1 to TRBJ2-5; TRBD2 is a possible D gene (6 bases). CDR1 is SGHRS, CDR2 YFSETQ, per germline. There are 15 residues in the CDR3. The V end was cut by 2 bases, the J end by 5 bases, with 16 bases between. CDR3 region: CASSFGGANTETQYF. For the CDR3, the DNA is TGCGCCAGCAGCTTCGGGGGAGCGAATACGGAGACCCAGTACTTC. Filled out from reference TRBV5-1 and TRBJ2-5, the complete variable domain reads KAGVTQTPRYLIKTRGQQVTLSCSPISGHRSVSWYQQTPGQGLQFLFEYFSETQRNKGNFPGRFSGRQFSNSRSEMNVSTLELGDSALYLCASSFGGANTETQYFGPGTRLLVL.

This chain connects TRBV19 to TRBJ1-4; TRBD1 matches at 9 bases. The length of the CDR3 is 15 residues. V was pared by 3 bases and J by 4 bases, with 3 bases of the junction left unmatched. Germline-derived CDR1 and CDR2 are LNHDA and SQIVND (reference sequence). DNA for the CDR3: TGTGCCAGTAGTATGGGACAGGGCTTTAATGAAAAACTGTTTTTT. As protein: CASSMGQGFNEKLFF.

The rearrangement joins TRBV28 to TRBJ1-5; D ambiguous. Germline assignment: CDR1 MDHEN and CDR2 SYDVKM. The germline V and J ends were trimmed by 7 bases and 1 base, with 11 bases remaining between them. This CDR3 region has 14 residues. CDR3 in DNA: TGTGCCAGCACCCTGACCGTGAGCAATCAGCCCCAGCATTTT. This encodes CASTLTVSNQPQHF.

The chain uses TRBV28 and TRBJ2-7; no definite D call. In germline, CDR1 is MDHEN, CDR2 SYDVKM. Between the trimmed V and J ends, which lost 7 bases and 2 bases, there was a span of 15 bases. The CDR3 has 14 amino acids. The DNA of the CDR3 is TGTGCCAGCATTAAGGATCGTACCGCCTACGAGCAGTACTTC. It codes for CASIKDRTAYEQYF.

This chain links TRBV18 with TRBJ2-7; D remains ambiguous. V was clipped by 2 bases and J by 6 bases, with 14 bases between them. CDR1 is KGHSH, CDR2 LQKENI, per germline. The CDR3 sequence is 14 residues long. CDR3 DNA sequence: TGTGCCAGCTCACCAAAAGCTAGTTTGGGCGAGCAGTACTTC. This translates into CASSPKASLGEQYF.

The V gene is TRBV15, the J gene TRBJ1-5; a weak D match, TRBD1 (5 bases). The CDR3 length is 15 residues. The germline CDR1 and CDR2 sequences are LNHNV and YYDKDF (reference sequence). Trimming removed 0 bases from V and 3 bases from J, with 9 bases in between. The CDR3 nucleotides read TGTGCCACCAGCAGAGACAGGGTCGTCAATCAGCCCCAGCATTTT. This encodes CATSRDRVVNQPQHF.

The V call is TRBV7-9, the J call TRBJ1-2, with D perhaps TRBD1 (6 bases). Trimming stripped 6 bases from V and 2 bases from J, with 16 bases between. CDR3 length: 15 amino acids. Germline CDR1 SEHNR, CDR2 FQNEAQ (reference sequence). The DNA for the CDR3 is TGTGCCAGCAGACCAGGACAGAAGTTCAACTATGGCTACACCTTC. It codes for CASRPGQKFNYGYTF.

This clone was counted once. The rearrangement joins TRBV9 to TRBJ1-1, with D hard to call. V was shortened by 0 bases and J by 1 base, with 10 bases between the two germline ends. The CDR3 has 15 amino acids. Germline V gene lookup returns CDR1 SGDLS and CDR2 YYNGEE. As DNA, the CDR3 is TGTGCCAGCAGCGTAGGGGTCGCCCGGAACACTGAAGCTTTCTTT. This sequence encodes CASSVGVARNTEAFF. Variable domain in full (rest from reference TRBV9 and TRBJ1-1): DSGVTQTPKHLITATGQRVTLRCSPRSGDLSVYWYQQSLDQGLQFLIQYYNGEERAKGNILERFSAQQFPDLHSELNLSSLELGDSALYFCASSVGVARNTEAFFGQGTRLTVV.

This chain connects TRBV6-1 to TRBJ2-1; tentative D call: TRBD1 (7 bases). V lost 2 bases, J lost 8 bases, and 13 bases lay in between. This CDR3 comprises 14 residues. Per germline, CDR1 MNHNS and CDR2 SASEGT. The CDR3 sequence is CASSEMGRGDEQFF. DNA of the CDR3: TGTGCCAGCAGTGAAATGGGCAGGGGGGATGAGCAGTTCTTC.